One sample yielded the 18 T cell receptor beta chains listed below, sequenced in a study of patients and donors after allogeneic stem cell transplantation. One entry per CDR3 protein results from TCRdb running MiXCR on the RT-PCR reads. The sample includes about 150,000 distinct CDR3 sequences, 24% of them seen just once. Source material: blood, either unsorted or a sorted T cell fraction (not recorded which). The receptor set was obtained from a human donor who was either an allogeneic HSCT recipient or a stem cell or donor lymphocyte infusion donor (not recorded which). It is not recorded whose cells these are; they may come from a transplant donor.

J is TRBJ2-1 and V is TRBV6-2 or TRBV6-3, with D uncertain. This CDR3 comprises 12 residues. CDR1 is MNHEY, CDR2 SVGEGT, per germline. Trimming took 5 bases from V and 5 from J, leaving 7 bases between them. CDR3 DNA: TGTGCCAGCAGTCCCATTGACAATGAGCAGTTCTTC. Amino acid sequence: CASSPIDNEQFF.

This clonotype was recorded a few times. The rearrangement uses TRBV6-2 or TRBV6-3 and TRBJ1-2; D gene ambiguous. Germline CDR1 is MNHEY and CDR2 is SVGEGT. This CDR3 contains 14 residues. Between the trimmed V and J ends, which lost 7 bases and 7 bases, there was a span of 19 bases. CDR3 sequence reads: CASTSRVPVGGYTF. CDR3 coding DNA: TGTGCCAGCACCTCACGGGTCCCAGTTGGTGGCTACACCTTC.

V gene TRBV10-3 combines with J gene TRBJ1-3; 9 positions agree with TRBD1. The J segment lost 2 bases and the V segment lost 6 bases, leaving 11 bases of the junction unmatched. The CDR3 loop spans 17 amino acids. Looked up from germline, CDR1 is ENHRY and CDR2 is SYGVKD. In DNA, the CDR3 is TGTGCCATCAGACAGGAGACCGGGACAGGGACTGGAAACACCATATATTTT. Translating it yields CAIRQETGTGTGNTIYF.

This chain links TRBV15 with TRBJ2-1, with TRBD1 matching over 9 bases. The CDR3 loop spans 13 amino acids. Trimming at V came to 5 bases and at J to 9 bases, leaving 5 bases not matched to a gene. CDR1 is LNHNV, CDR2 YYDKDF, per germline (reference sequence). This CDR3 reads CATSSPQGAEQFF. The CDR3 bases are TGTGCCACCAGCTCTCCACAGGGGGCTGAGCAGTTCTTC.

This clonotype has more than one count but fewer than ten. This chain uses TRBV4-3 with TRBJ2-1; no clear D. Germline V gene lookup returns CDR1 LGHNA and CDR2 YSLEER. This CDR3 region has 13 residues. Trimming pared 1 base from V and 4 bases from J, leaving 5 bases between. CDR3 bases: TGCGCCAGCAGCCAAGTTACTTACAATGAGCAGTTCTTC. Translating gives CASSQVTYNEQFF.

Note on this clonotype: The junction shows a germline mismatch at one end, possibly a read error. The V gene is TRBV5-4, the J gene TRBJ2-5; possibly TRBD1 for D (5 bases). The CDR3 consists of 14 residues. Looked up from germline, CDR1 is SGHNT and CDR2 is YYREEE (reference sequence). The DNA of the CDR3 is TGTGCTAGCAGCGCCCCCGACAGAGAAGAGACCCAGTACTTC. Protein: CASSAPDREETQYF.

V usage is TRBV29-1 and J usage is TRBJ2-7; possibly TRBD1 for D (6 bases). V was clipped by 4 bases and J by 4 bases, with 11 bases between them. The CDR3 loop spans 12 amino acids. Germline values: CDR1 SQVTM, CDR2 ANQGSEA. CDR3 DNA sequence: TGCAGCGTTGCTATCAGGGGTTACGAGCAGTACTTC. Translating gives CSVAIRGYEQYF.

This clonotype appeared a few times. V gene TRBV5-1 combines with J gene TRBJ1-3, with a tentative D call TRBD1 (5 bases). The CDR3 is made up of 14 amino acids. Germline V lookup: CDR1 SGHRS, CDR2 YFSETQ. With 5 bases removed from V and 2 bases from J, the gap between germline ends came to 11 bases. The CDR3 here is CASRRDVPGNTIYF. For the CDR3, the DNA is TGCGCCAGCAGGAGGGACGTTCCTGGAAACACCATATATTTT.

This clonotype occurred a few times. The chain recombines TRBV5-1 with TRBJ2-1; D may be TRBD1 or TRBD2 (5 bases each). Trimming took off 0 bases at V and 8 bases at J, with 18 bases between the two ends. Germline V gene data show CDR1 as SGHRS and CDR2 as YFSETQ. This CDR3 contains 16 residues. The CDR3 protein is CASSLGRDPGTDEQFF. CDR3 DNA: TGCGCCAGCAGCTTGGGACGGGACCCCGGTACAGATGAGCAGTTCTTC.

A few counts support this clonotype. The J gene is TRBJ2-7, the V gene TRBV5-1; D uncertain. CDR3 length: 14 amino acids. Germline V gene data show CDR1 as SGHRS and CDR2 as YFSETQ. V was trimmed by 0 bases and J by 0 bases, leaving 7 bases between them. The CDR3 here is CASSLDSRSYEQYF. The DNA of the CDR3 is TGCGCCAGCAGCTTGGACAGTCGCTCCTACGAGCAGTACTTC. Combining the CDR3 with reference TRBV5-1 and TRBJ2-7 gives the whole variable domain KAGVTQTPRYLIKTRGQQVTLSCSPISGHRSVSWYQQTPGQGLQFLFEYFSETQRNKGNFPGRFSGRQFSNSRSEMNVSTLELGDSALYLCASSLDSRSYEQYFGPGTRLTVT.

The V and J genes are TRBV5-6 and TRBJ2-5; 10 bases fit TRBD1. Germline V gives CDR1 SGHDT, CDR2 YYEEEE. This CDR3 has 18 residues. Trimming took 0 bases from V and 5 from J; bases not matched to a gene: 13. DNA of the CDR3: TGTGCCAGCAGCTTGGGAAGACAGGGGGCGCGGAAACGTGAGACCCAGTACTTC. Protein product: CASSLGRQGARKRETQYF.

The CDR3 spells CASSPWRQPQHF. The CDR3 coding sequence is TGTGCCAGCAGCCCGTGGCGGCAGCCCCAGCATTTT. The V call is TRBV12-3 or TRBV12-4, the J call TRBJ1-5; D not resolved. V dropped 6 bases and J dropped 7 bases, with 10 bases sitting between them. The CDR3 has 12 amino acids.

CDR3 amino acids: CASASFRGDEQYF. For the CDR3, the DNA is TGTGCCAGCGCCTCCTTCAGGGGGGACGAGCAGTACTTC. The J gene is TRBJ2-7, the V gene TRBV12-3 or TRBV12-4, with D perhaps TRBD1 (7 bases). This CDR3 has 13 amino acids. Trimming took off 8 bases at V and 5 bases at J, with 16 bases between the two ends.

The chain recombines TRBV7-3 with TRBJ2-1, with unresolved D. Germline CDR1 and CDR2: SGHTA and FQGTGA. With 6 bases removed from V and 6 bases from J, the gap between germline ends came to 15 bases. The CDR3 runs to 14 residues. The CDR3 loop reads CASSNPLKANEQFF. The CDR3 DNA reads as TGTGCCAGCAGTAACCCCCTCAAGGCCAATGAGCAGTTCTTC.

This clonotype appeared a few times. This chain joins TRBV24-1 and TRBJ1-1, with TRBD1 matching 8 bases. Looked up from germline, CDR1 is KGHDR and CDR2 is SFDVKD. After removal of 7 bases from V and 0 bases from J, the junction contained 9 bases not matched to a gene. CDR3 size: 16 residues. CDR3 loop: CATSAGGLNMNTEAFF. In nucleotides, the CDR3 is TGTGCCACCAGCGCAGGGGGCCTTAACATGAACACTGAAGCTTTCTTT.

This chain links TRBV25-1 with TRBJ2-7, with D maybe TRBD2 (5 bases). V dropped 8 bases and J dropped 2 bases, with 16 bases sitting between them. The CDR3 covers 14 residues. Germline V lookup: CDR1 MGHDK, CDR2 SYGVNS. DNA of the CDR3: TGTGCCAGCTCCTTTAACGACGGGGCCTACGAGCAGTACTTC. This encodes CASSFNDGAYEQYF.

This clonotype came up many times. The chain combines TRBV4-1 with TRBJ1-5, with no clear D. Germline CDR1 MGHRA, CDR2 YSYEKL. The CDR3 has 17 residues. V lost 3 bases and J 5 bases, leaving 20 bases between the germline ends. The CDR3 sequence: CASSHAVSWGADQPQHF. In DNA, the CDR3 is TGCGCCAGCAGCCACGCTGTTAGTTGGGGTGCCGATCAGCCCCAGCATTTT.

This clonotype was counted only a few times. This rearrangement joins TRBV11-2 to TRBJ2-5, with 7 bases matching TRBD2. Germline CDR1 and CDR2: SGHAT and FQNNGV. The CDR3 loop spans 14 amino acids. V shed 5 bases, J shed 5 bases, and the junction held 8 bases outside the gene matches. CDR3: CASSLQAGRETQYF. CDR3 nucleotide sequence: TGTGCCAGCAGCCTACAAGCGGGGAGGGAGACCCAGTACTTC.